The source of this TCR beta chain is a study of beta chain features in type 1 diabetes. Across the study: Patients and healthy donors were similar in age, gender and cell yields. Study-level results: PCR may have favored shorter templates equally in patients and controls. Comparison showed that naive, central memory and Treg TCRB repertoires appeared more similar among patients than among healthy donors. Among all four CD4+ subsets, Type 1 diabetes patients had TCRB CDR3s that were moderately but significantly shorter.

Germline V gene data show CDR1 as SQVTM and CDR2 as ANQGSEA. Trimming took 5 bases from V and 6 from J; bases not matched to a gene: 6. The CDR3 loop spans 14 amino acids. A note on this clone: What it recognizes is unknown.

Expressed TCRB transcripts were sequenced after all isolated RNA was converted to cDNA. Generated by immunoSEQ multiplex PCR, the TCRdb table keeps only in-frame clones and is missing some. Among around 170,000 clones listed, about 9% were seen once. Material: central memory CD4+ T cells from blood. The receptor was isolated from a young woman with type 1 diabetes. V gene TRBV29-1 combines with J gene TRBJ1-4; 10 nucleotides line up with TRBD1. This CDR3 reads CSVFYGQGDEKLFF. CDR3 DNA: TGCAGCGTTTTTTATGGACAGGGGGATGAAAAACTGTTTTTT. Using reference TRBV29-1 and TRBJ1-4 for the parts outside the CDR3, the full variable domain is SAVISQKPSRDICQRGTSLTIQCQVDSQVTMMFWYRQQPGQSLTLIATANQGSEATYESGFVIDKFPISRPNLTFSTLTVSNMSPEDSSIYLCSVFYGQGDEKLFFGSGTQLSVL.